This T cell receptor (beta chain) was sequenced for a study of regulatory T cells. The primer mix had 52 TRBV and 13 TRBJ primers. The method was immunoSEQ multiplex PCR; TCRdb's version includes in-frame clones alone and lacks a portion of them. The sample lists tens of thousands of clones; over 90% were seen once. In the case of this clone: Its antigen is as yet unknown.

With 5 bases removed from V and 6 bases from J, the gap between germline ends came to 20 bases. The CDR3 length is 15 residues. Germline assignment: CDR1 MDHEN and CDR2 SYDVKM. Overall study results and limits: In CD3G-deficient patients, conventional CD4+ T cells were enriched for hydrophobic CDR3 residues at positions 6 and 7.

The TCR originated in a child aged 2 to 10 with CD3G deficiency. The source material was conventional CD4+ T cells sorted from blood. V is TRBV28 and J is TRBJ2-7; TRBD2 might be the D (7 bases). CDR3 coding DNA: TGTGCCAGCAGTACCCCGGGGGGCGGGGTGGTCGAGCAGTACTTC. Amino acids: CASSTPGGGVVEQYF.